This T cell receptor beta chain was recorded in a study of blood T cell repertoires in COVID-19. Overall study: The origin of the acute and convalescent COVID-19 samples was the United States, Italy and Spain. T cells, B-cell-depleted T cells, or PBMCs provided the cDNA or gDNA that served as material.

Germline V CDR1 and CDR2: SEHNR, FQNEAQ (reference sequence). This CDR3 has 13 residues. V lost 5 bases and J 0 bases, leaving 8 bases between the germline ends. In the authors' methods: Nucleated cell counts were estimated from reference gene primer amplification. Assay used: immunoSEQ multiplex PCR; TCRdb lists only in-frame clones, some missing. V, J and clone size were drawn from that table, and D and trimming were deduced from the DNA. The sample shows 150,000 to 200,000 clones, 70% to 85% of them seen only once. V usage is TRBV7-9 and J usage is TRBJ2-7, with D tentatively TRBD1 (6 bases). The receptor was isolated from a man aged 55 to 69 who had recovered from COVID-19. Sequencing was carried out using peripheral blood. CDR3 protein: CASSKQGSYEQYF. The CDR3 coding sequence is TGTGCCAGCAGCAAACAGGGCTCCTACGAGCAGTACTTC.